These T cell receptor beta chains were read from a single sample in a study of tumor-infiltrating lymphocytes in primary liver carcinoma. TCRdb re-analysed the multiplex PCR reads in MiXCR, keeping a single row per CDR3 protein. This table holds about 100,000 distinct CDR3 sequences, around 71% found once. Source material: liver tumor tissue from sampling region 2. These receptors came from a woman in her fifties or sixties with primary liver carcinoma and hepatitis B virus infection. Both conserved end residues are part of each CDR3. Each record gives: clone size, V gene, J gene, D gene, CDR3 DNA, CDR3 protein. D genes are given only for firm matches. Clone size, where shown, is once, few, many, or a class for clones that have expanded.

>NA|TRBV9|TRBJ2-7|NA
TGTGCCAGCAGCGTAGGTCTAGCGAACGGCGAGCAGTACTTC
CASSVGLANGEQYF
>many|TRBV12-3/TRBV12-4|TRBJ2-2|TRBD2
TGTGCCAGCCTACCGGGACTAGAGGCCGGGGAGCTGTTTTTT
CASLPGLEAGELFF
>NA|TRBV11-2|TRBJ2-2|TRBD2
TGTGTCGGCAGCGTAAGCTCGGGACTAGCTGGTGGGGAGCTGTTTTTT
CVGSVSSGLAGGELFF
>few|TRBV15|TRBJ2-3|NA
TGTGCCACCAGCGAGCGGAACACAGATACGCAGTATTTT
CATSERNTDTQYF
>NA|TRBV29-1|TRBJ2-3|NA
TGCAGCGTTGAAGCATTGGGCAGGATGGGGGTTAGCACAGATACGAAGTATTTT
CSVEALGRMGVSTDTKYF
>many|TRBV6-5|TRBJ2-3|NA
TGTGCCAGCAGTTCGTTGGGTGCGCAGTATTTT
CASSSLGAQYF
>many|TRBV28|TRBJ1-2|NA
TGTGCCAGCAACCGCGGAGAGAAGACAAACTATGGCTACACCTTC
CASNRGEKTNYGYTF
>many|TRBV29-1|TRBJ2-1|TRBD2
TGCAGCTCCGGGACTAGGGGTAATGAGCAGTTCTTC
CSSGTRGNEQFF
>large|TRBV11-2|TRBJ2-3|TRBD2
TGTGCCAGCAGCCCTGGACTAGCGGGCCCAGATACGCAGTATTTT
CASSPGLAGPDTQYF
>many|TRBV5-1|TRBJ2-2|TRBD2
TGCGCCAGCAGCGGCAGCGGGAGGGGGACCGGGGAGCTGTTTTTT
CASSGSGRGTGELFF
>NA|TRBV7-9|TRBJ2-3|TRBD2
TGTGCCAGCAGCTTAGTGTGTGGACTAGCGGACACAGATACGCAGTATTTT
CASSLVCGLADTDTQYF
>NA|TRBV29-1|TRBJ2-7|TRBD2
TGCAGCGTTATTCGGACTAGCGGGAGACCTTACTACGAGCAGCACTTC
CSVIRTSGRPYYEQHF
>many|TRBV28|TRBJ2-3|NA
TGTGCCAGCAGTGGGGACTTCACAGATACGCAGTATTTT
CASSGDFTDTQYF
>many|TRBV5-1|TRBJ2-5|TRBD1
TGCGCCAGCAAGCAGGGGGCGGAAGAGACCCAGTACTTC
CASKQGAEETQYF
>NA|TRBV6-4|TRBJ2-2|NA
TGTGCCAGCAACCCTGGTGCCACCGGTGAGCTGTTTTTT
CASNPGATGELFF
>NA|TRBV6-6|TRBJ1-5|NA
TGTGCCAGCAGGGGGGCTGGCAATCAGCCCCAGCATTTT
CASRGAGNQPQHF
>many|TRBV29-1|TRBJ1-1|NA
TGCAGCGTTCCCTCCGGACCAATGAACACTGAAGCTTTCTTT
CSVPSGPMNTEAFF
>once|TRBV10-3|TRBJ2-5|NA
TGTGCCATCAGTGAGTCTGCAGCCCAAGAGACCCCGTACTTC
CAISESAAQETPYF
>many|TRBV6-5|TRBJ1-1|TRBD1
TGTGCCAGCAGTTACTTGGACAGGCGGTGGTTCAACACTGAAGCTTTCTTT
CASSYLDRRWFNTEAFF
>many|TRBV7-9|TRBJ1-1|TRBD1
TGTGCCAGCAGTCCACAGGGGTGGGACACTGAAGCTTTCTTT
CASSPQGWDTEAFF
>many|TRBV10-3|TRBJ1-3|NA
TGTGCCATCAGTGATAACCCGGGAAACACCATATATTTT
CAISDNPGNTIYF
>many|TRBV6-1|TRBJ1-5|NA
TGTGCCAGCAGTCTTAGAGTAGGTCAGCCCCAGCATTTT
CASSLRVGQPQHF
>NA|TRBV6-5|TRBJ1-1|NA
TGTATCAGCATCCCGACACCTACATCGAACACTGAAGCTTTCTTT
CISIPTPTSNTEAFF
>NA|TRBV4-2|TRBJ2-1|NA
TGTGCCAGTAGTACTAGCTCCTACAATGAGCAGTTATTC
CASSTSSYNEQLF
>once|TRBV2|TRBJ1-1|NA
TGTGCCAGCAGTGAAGCACAGGAGTGGGACACTGAAGCTTTCTTT
CASSEAQEWDTEAFF
>NA|TRBV5-4|TRBJ1-2|NA
TGTTCAAGCAGCACCGACTTCGGCGGTAACTATGGCTACACCTTC
CSSSTDFGGNYGYTF
>NA|TRBV28|TRBJ2-1|TRBD2
TGTGCCAGCAGTCCGACTAGCGTGAGGGCCTTGTTGAATGAGCAGTTCTTC
CASSPTSVRALLNEQFF
>once|TRBV5-1|TRBJ2-2|NA
TGCGCCAGCAGCTCGGATGGTAGGGGACCAGGCGGGACCGGGGAGCTGTTTTTT
CASSSDGRGPGGTGELFF
>NA|TRBV6-5|TRBJ2-7|TRBD2
TGTGCCAGCAGCTCGGCGGCGGGGGGGTACTACAAGCAGTACTTC
CASSSAAGGYYKQYF
>NA|TRBV2|TRBJ2-1|TRBD2
TGTGCCAGCATTGCGGGAGGGCTGAGCTCCTACAATGAGCAGTTCTTC
CASIAGGLSSYNEQFF
>NA|TRBV11-3|TRBJ2-1|NA
TGTGCCAGCAGCTTAGGTCTGGGGGAGTGGGGTGTCAATGGGCAATTCTTC
CASSLGLGEWGVNGQFF
>many|TRBV5-4|TRBJ2-4|NA
TGTGCCAGCAGTTCCGAGGGGGGCTCCACCAAAAACATTCAGTACTTC
CASSSEGGSTKNIQYF
>NA|TRBV6-4|TRBJ1-1|NA
TGTGCCAGCAGTTGGCAGGGTAGGGCTGAAGCTTTCTTT
CASSWQGRAEAFF
>NA|TRBV11-2|TRBJ1-4|NA
TGTGCCAGCGGCTCGGGACCCGGGGTTAATGAAAAACTGTTTTTT
CASGSGPGVNEKLFF
>NA|TRBV28|TRBJ2-1|TRBD2
TGTGCTGGCAGTGGACTAGCGGGAAGGGCGTATAATGAGCAGTTCTTC
CAGSGLAGRAYNEQFF
>many|TRBV7-8|TRBJ1-1|NA
TGTGCCAGCAGCTTCTCCCGGGGCGTCACTGAAGCTTTCTTT
CASSFSRGVTEAFF
>NA|TRBV5-6|TRBJ1-2|NA
TGTGCCAGCAGCTCATTCGGGCAGAACTATGGCTACACCTTC
CASSSFGQNYGYTF
>NA|TRBV7-3|TRBJ2-3|NA
TGTGCCAGCAGCTTTACTCGGGCAGATACGCAGTATTTT
CASSFTRADTQYF
>NA|TRBV11-2|TRBJ1-2|NA
TGTGCCAACAGCTTGGGGGGGATCTATGGCTACACCTTC
CANSLGGIYGYTF
>NA|TRBV6-1|TRBJ2-4|NA
TGTGCCAGCAGTGAATGGTGGGCCTTAGCCAAAAACATTCAGTACTTC
CASSEWWALAKNIQYF
>NA|TRBV6-1|TRBJ2-7|NA
TGTGCCAGCAGTGAAGCTTTCGAAGGGAACGAGCAATACTTC
CASSEAFEGNEQYF
>NA|TRBV11-2|TRBJ1-1|NA
TGTGCCAGCATTGTAGACGGACAGTTTAACACTGAGGCTTTCTTT
CASIVDGQFNTEAFF
>NA|TRBV11-3|TRBJ2-3|NA
TGTACCAGCAGCTTAACACAGAGGGTAGATACGCAGTATTTT
CTSSLTQRVDTQYF
>NA|TRBV11-1|TRBJ1-2|NA
TGTACCAGCAGACCCAGGGACCCCCACTATGGCTACACCTTC
CTSRPRDPHYGYTF
>NA|TRBV6-1|TRBJ2-3|TRBD2
TGTGCCAGCAGTGAATACGGGGGCAGCGGGAGGGCTAAAGATACGCATTATTTT
CASSEYGGSGRAKDTHYF
>NA|TRBV7-3|TRBJ2-3|TRBD2
TGTGCCAGCAGCGATGGACTAGACAGAAATACGCAGTATTTT
CASSDGLDRNTQYF
>once|TRBV2|TRBJ1-2|NA
TGTGCCAGCGGTGAAGCCCCCAGGGTAGGCACCTTC
CASGEAPRVGTF
>NA|TRBV28|TRBJ2-3|TRBD1
TGTGCCAGCAGTAGAGACAGGGCCAGAGTTACGCAGTATTTT
CASSRDRARVTQYF
>NA|TRBV5-4|TRBJ2-7|NA
TGTACCAGCAGCCCAGCCGGCAGGGACGAGCAGTATTTC
CTSSPAGRDEQYF
>NA|TRBV11-3|TRBJ1-1|NA
TGTGCCGTCAGCTTAGCCGGGGAATACCGGAACACTGAAGCTTTCTTT
CAVSLAGEYRNTEAFF
>NA|TRBV5-1|TRBJ1-3|NA
TGCTCCAGCAGCTTGGCCTGCGCTGGAAACACCATATATTTT
CSSSLACAGNTIYF
>NA|TRBV10-1|TRBJ2-7|TRBD2
TGCGCCAGCAGTGGAACACGGACTAGCGTGAGGTTGAGGGAGCAGTACTTC
CASSGTRTSVRLREQYF
>many|TRBV13|TRBJ2-7|NA
TGTGCCAGCAGCTCCCCGTGGGCCCACGGCGAGCAGTACTTC
CASSSPWAHGEQYF